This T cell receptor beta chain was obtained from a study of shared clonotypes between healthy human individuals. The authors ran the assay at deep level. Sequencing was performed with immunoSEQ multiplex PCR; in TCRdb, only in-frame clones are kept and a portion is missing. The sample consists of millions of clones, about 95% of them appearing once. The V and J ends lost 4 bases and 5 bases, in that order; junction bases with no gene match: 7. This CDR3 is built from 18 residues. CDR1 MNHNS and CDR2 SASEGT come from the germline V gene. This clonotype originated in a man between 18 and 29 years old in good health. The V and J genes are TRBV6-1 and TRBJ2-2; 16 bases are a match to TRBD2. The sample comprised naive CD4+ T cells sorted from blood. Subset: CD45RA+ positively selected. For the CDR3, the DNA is TGTGCCAGCAGTGGTACCGGGACTAGCGGGAGGGCAACCGGGGAGCTGTTTTTT. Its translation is CASSGTGTSGRATGELFF.